The T cell receptor (beta chain) described here comes from a study of blood T cells in healthy people across ages. Primers used in a second PCR of roughly 7 to 12 cycles were a sample-barcoded 5' primer and a J-beta primer mix. TCRdb fed the 5' RACE reads into MiXCR, producing one record per CDR3 protein. The sample holds about 280,000 distinct CDR3 sequences, roughly 27% seen once. This CDR3 region has 15 residues. CDR1 SGHTA and CDR2 FQGNSA come from the germline V gene. V lost 1 base, J lost 7 bases, and 14 bases lay in between. With each sample, at least 5.5 micrograms of total RNA were extracted.

This clonotype was obtained from a woman aged 65 to 85 in good health. V and J are TRBV7-2 and TRBJ2-1; D is possibly TRBD2 (6 bases). Sequencing used blood. The CDR3 protein is CASSLEAREVNEQFF. In DNA form, the CDR3 reads TGTGCCAGCAGCTTAGAGGCCAGGGAGGTAAATGAGCAGTTCTTC.